These 28 T cell receptor beta chains came from one sample sequenced in a study of blood T cell repertoires in COVID-19. Sequencing was performed with immunoSEQ multiplex PCR; in TCRdb, only in-frame clones are kept and a portion is missing. This table has approximately 170,000 clones, about four fifths appearing once. Sample: PBMCs or T cells enriched from blood (not recorded which). The receptors here all came from a man in his fifties or sixties who had recovered from COVID-19.

The chain carries TRBV18 and TRBJ1-2; 7 bases match TRBD1. This CDR3 has 13 amino acids. After removal of 7 bases from V and 2 bases from J, the junction contained 4 bases not matched to a gene. Germline lookup yields CDR1 KGHSH and CDR2 LQKENI. The CDR3 spells CASLTGENYGYTF. The CDR3 bases are TGTGCCAGCTTAACAGGGGAGAACTATGGCTACACCTTC.

The genes are TRBV27 and TRBJ1-2; tentative D call: TRBD1 (6 bases). The CDR3 consists of 15 residues. The germline V gene encodes CDR1 MNHEY and CDR2 SMNVEV (reference sequence). V shed 6 bases and J shed 1 base, with 15 bases lying between them. The CDR3 DNA reads TGTGCCAGCAGCCCAAGGGGGGGAGTTAACTATGGCTACACCTTC. Amino acid sequence: CASSPRGGVNYGYTF.

The chain uses TRBV27 and TRBJ2-7, with no clear D. The germline CDR1 and CDR2 sequences are MNHEY and SMNVEV (reference sequence). This CDR3 is 15 amino acids long. With 4 bases removed from V and 2 bases from J, the gap between germline ends came to 15 bases. CDR3 in amino acids: CASSSMAHLTYEQYF. In DNA form, the CDR3 reads TGTGCCAGCAGTTCGATGGCACACCTCACCTACGAGCAGTACTTC.

The chain recombines TRBV11-3 with TRBJ2-5; 7 nucleotides agree with TRBD1. The CDR3 spans 13 residues. Germline V lookup: CDR1 SGHNT, CDR2 YENEEA. The J segment lost 5 bases and the V segment lost 6 bases, leaving 6 bases of the junction unmatched. The CDR3 loop reads CASSLRGMETQYF. Written as DNA, the CDR3 is TGTGCCAGCAGTCTCAGGGGGATGGAGACCCAGTACTTC.

This clone was detected once. The V call is TRBV5-6, the J call TRBJ2-7; 10 bases align to TRBD2. The CDR3 contains 15 residues. V gave up 4 bases and J gave up 3 bases; unmatched junction bases: 7. Germline CDR1 and CDR2: SGHDT and YYEEEE. The CDR3: CASSPTLAGHYEQYF. The CDR3 DNA sequence: TGTGCCAGCAGCCCGACACTAGCGGGACACTACGAGCAGTACTTC.

This sequence joins TRBV24-1 and TRBJ2-1; 9 nucleotides match TRBD1. This CDR3 is built from 19 residues. V was pared by 5 bases and J by 0 bases, with 13 bases of the junction left unmatched. The germline V gene has CDR1 KGHDR and CDR2 SFDVKD. CDR3 amino acids: CATSATTGTGSRSYNEQFF. The CDR3 DNA sequence: TGTGCCACCAGTGCAACGACTGGGACAGGGAGCCGCTCCTACAATGAGCAGTTCTTC.

This chain connects TRBV19 to TRBJ2-6; weak D call: TRBD1 (5 bases). V was cut by 5 bases and J by 1 base, with 18 bases left in between. Germline CDR1 is LNHDA and CDR2 is SQIVND (reference sequence). This CDR3 comprises 18 residues. CDR3 residues: CASSSAGSLLSGANVLTF. CDR3 bases: TGTGCCAGTAGTTCGGCAGGGTCTCTCCTTTCTGGGGCCAACGTCCTGACTTTC.

This chain joins TRBV13 and TRBJ1-1; TRBD1 matches 7 bases. Germline V gives CDR1 PRHDT, CDR2 FYEKMQ (reference sequence). The CDR3 covers 15 residues. V trimming: 5 bases; J trimming: 1 base; junction bases outside the gene matches: 7. Written as DNA, the CDR3 is TGTGCCAGCAGCCGTCGGGACAGAAAGAACACTGAAGCTTTCTTT. Residues: CASSRRDRKNTEAFF.

V gene TRBV5-1 combines with J gene TRBJ1-2, with D perhaps TRBD1 (6 bases). Between the trimmed V and J ends, which lost 0 bases and 6 bases, there was a span of 18 bases. This CDR3 spans 16 amino acids. Germline CDR1 and CDR2: SGHRS and YFSETQ. CDR3 DNA sequence: TGCGCCAGCAGCTTGGCCAGAGAGTCAGGGGTTGATGGCTACACCTTC. It codes for CASSLARESGVDGYTF.

A single count supports this clone. The gene calls are TRBV5-1 and TRBJ2-7; D not certain. V lost 4 bases to trimming and J lost 3 bases, with 11 bases between them. The CDR3 loop spans 13 amino acids. The germline V gene has CDR1 SGHRS and CDR2 YFSETQ. CDR3 nucleotides: TGCGCCAGCAGCGAGAACTACGTCTACGAGCAGTACTTC. Encoded protein: CASSENYVYEQYF.

The V call is TRBV3-1 (or the pseudogene TRBV3-2), the J call TRBJ1-5; no firm D call. V lost 4 bases and J 7 bases, leaving 11 bases between the germline ends. Germline V gene sequence: CDR1 LGHDT, CDR2 YNNKEL (reference sequence). This CDR3 spans 13 amino acids. CDR3 sequence reads: CASSLSLGQPQHF. Here the CDR3 DNA reads TGTGCCAGCAGCCTATCCCTTGGCCAGCCCCAGCATTTT.

This clone was found a few times. V and J are TRBV6-5 and TRBJ1-4; D possibly corresponds to TRBD1 (6 bases). The CDR3 runs 15 residues. Trimming removed 6 bases from V and 7 bases from J, with 18 bases in between. The germline CDR1 and CDR2 sequences are MNHEY and SVGAGI. DNA for the CDR3: TGTGCCAGCAGCCCCAGAGAGGGGGAGGGTGAAAAACTGTTTTTT. Translation gives CASSPREGEGEKLFF.

This chain links TRBV11-2 with TRBJ2-7; D perhaps matches TRBD1 (6 bases). V was shortened by 1 base and J by 0 bases, with 10 bases between the two germline ends. CDR1 SGHAT and CDR2 FQNNGV come from the germline V gene. CDR3 length: 15 amino acids. The CDR3 DNA is TGTGCCAGCAGCTTAGCCCGACAGGCCTCCTACGAGCAGTACTTC. It yields the protein CASSLARQASYEQYF.

The J gene is TRBJ2-5, the V gene TRBV3-1 (or the pseudogene TRBV3-2); 9 bases match TRBD1. Trimming took 4 bases from V and 5 from J; bases not matched to a gene: 2. Germline CDR1 is LGHDT and CDR2 is YNNKEL (reference sequence). The CDR3 loop spans 13 amino acids. The CDR3: CASSRGQGETQYF. The CDR3 DNA reads TGTGCCAGCAGCCGCGGACAGGGGGAGACCCAGTACTTC.

This chain's CDR3 is CASSLGVQGNEKLFF. As DNA, the CDR3 is TGTGCCAGCAGCTTAGGAGTCCAGGGAAATGAAAAACTGTTTTTT. The chain joins TRBV7-9 to TRBJ1-4; D may be TRBD1 (5 bases). The CDR3 is 15 amino acids. Trimming stripped 1 base from V and 5 bases from J, with 11 bases between. Germline CDR1 reads SEHNR; CDR2 reads FQNEAQ (reference sequence).

The CDR3 coding sequence is TGTGCCAGCAGTTGGGGTTTAGGGGGAGGCTACACCTTC. The encoded protein is CASSWGLGGGYTF. V gene TRBV28 combines with J gene TRBJ1-2; a weak D match, TRBD1 (6 bases). V lost 4 bases to trimming and J lost 8 bases, with 14 bases between them. Germline CDR1 reads MDHEN; CDR2 reads SYDVKM. The CDR3 spans 13 residues.

This sequence joins TRBV5-1 and TRBJ2-1, with a tentative D call TRBD2 (6 bases). CDR3 size: 15 residues. The V end was cut by 0 bases, the J end by 3 bases, with 10 bases between. CDR1 SGHRS and CDR2 YFSETQ come from the germline V gene. CDR3 in amino acids: CASSLAAGSYNEQFF. DNA of the CDR3: TGCGCCAGCAGCTTGGCGGCCGGGAGCTACAATGAGCAGTTCTTC.

This clone was seen a handful of times. CDR3 region: CAWSVGGANQPQHF. CDR3 nucleotides: TGTGCCTGGAGTGTCGGGGGGGCGAATCAGCCCCAGCATTTT. This chain uses TRBV30 with TRBJ1-5; weak D call: TRBD1 (6 bases). The germline V gene has CDR1 GTSNPN and CDR2 SVGIG (reference sequence). This CDR3 region has 14 residues. V lost 0 bases to trimming and J lost 4 bases, with 10 bases between them.

DNA for the CDR3: TGTGCCAGCAGCCAGACAGGGTTTTCGCCCCAGCATTTT. Protein: CASSQTGFSPQHF. This chain uses TRBV14 with TRBJ1-5; 7 bases map to TRBD1. J was trimmed by 9 bases and V by 3 bases; bases with no gene match: 5. The germline V gene encodes CDR1 SGHDN and CDR2 FVKESK. The CDR3 length is 13 residues.

The J gene is TRBJ2-7, the V gene TRBV4-1; 10 nucleotides agree with TRBD2. Germline V gene data show CDR1 as MGHRA and CDR2 as YSYEKL. This CDR3 has 16 amino acids. V lost 4 bases and J lost 0; bases outside the gene matches: 6. The CDR3 loop is CASSRASSGSSYEQYF. The CDR3 coding sequence is TGCGCCAGCAGCCGGGCTTCTAGCGGGAGCTCCTACGAGCAGTACTTC.

This chain connects TRBV4-2 to TRBJ1-3, with a tentative D call TRBD1 (6 bases). Trimming removed 5 bases at V and 0 bases at J, with 14 bases between. CDR1 and CDR2 from the germline V gene are LGHNA and YNFKEQ. The length of the CDR3 is 16 residues. CDR3 sequence: CASSTRGQTSGNTIYF. In DNA, the CDR3 is TGTGCCAGCAGCACCCGAGGACAGACCTCTGGAAACACCATATATTTT.

The chain has TRBV5-1 and TRBJ1-1; TRBD1 might be the D (5 bases). This CDR3 comprises 14 residues. Per the germline V gene, CDR1 is SGHRS and CDR2 is YFSETQ. Between the trimmed V and J ends, which lost 4 bases and 2 bases, there was a span of 12 bases. CDR3 residues: CASSPLTANTEAFF. The CDR3 region has the DNA TGCGCCAGCAGCCCCTTGACAGCCAACACTGAAGCTTTCTTT.

The CDR3 DNA sequence: TGCGCCAGCAGCTTGGAACAGGGTCTGGGCTACACCTTC. Translating gives CASSLEQGLGYTF. V gene TRBV5-1 combines with J gene TRBJ1-2, with D perhaps TRBD1 (6 bases). The CDR3 is 13 amino acids. The V and J ends lost 0 bases and 8 bases respectively, with 11 bases between them. The germline CDR1 and CDR2 sequences are SGHRS and YFSETQ.

The chain links TRBV5-4 to TRBJ2-7; 12 positions agree with TRBD2. V dropped 0 bases and J dropped 5; count of bases not matched to a gene: 9. This CDR3 is built from 17 residues. CDR1 SGHNT and CDR2 YYREEE come from the germline V gene (reference sequence). The CDR3 bases are TGTGCCAGCAGCTTGGCTACCAGAACTAGCGGGGGGCACGAGCAGTACTTC. It specifies CASSLATRTSGGHEQYF.

The chain uses TRBV18 and TRBJ1-1; 7 bases are shared with TRBD1. The CDR3 totals 17 residues. Germline V gene lookup returns CDR1 KGHSH and CDR2 LQKENI. The trim removed 1 base at V and 0 bases at J, leaving 8 bases unmatched. CDR3 loop: CASSPRQGGRLNTEAFF. CDR3 DNA: TGTGCCAGCTCACCACGACAGGGTGGCCGCCTGAACACTGAAGCTTTCTTT.

This clone showed up just once. The chain combines TRBV6-6 with TRBJ1-3; 7 nucleotides align to TRBD1. The CDR3 spans 13 residues. In germline, CDR1 is MNHNY, CDR2 SVGAGI (reference sequence). J lost 6 bases, V lost 6 bases, and 5 bases had no gene match. CDR3 nucleotide sequence: TGTGCCAGCAGACCGGGACAGACAAACACCATATATTTT. It translates to CASRPGQTNTIYF.

The genes are TRBV3-1 (or the pseudogene TRBV3-2) and TRBJ2-3, with TRBD2 matching 12 bases. V was clipped by 0 bases and J by 0 bases; unmatched bases: 7. The CDR3 runs 19 residues. CDR1 is LGHDT, CDR2 YNNKEL, per germline (reference sequence). The CDR3 DNA is TGTGCCAGCAGCCAAGATCCACTAGCGGGGGGAGGTAGCACAGATACGCAGTATTTT. Encoded protein: CASSQDPLAGGGSTDTQYF.

The chain has TRBV7-2 and TRBJ1-2; TRBD1 agrees at 7 bases. Germline V gene data show CDR1 as SGHTA and CDR2 as FQGNSA. V shed 0 bases and J 8 bases; nucleotides not matched to a gene: 6. This CDR3 spans 14 amino acids. The CDR3 DNA follows: TGTGCCAGCAGCTTAGCCCCAGGGGGAGACGGCTACACCTTC. Residues: CASSLAPGGDGYTF.